The clone carrying this T cell receptor (beta chain) was observed a few times. These data are taken from a study of blood T cells in healthy people across ages. From germline, CDR1 is SGHKS and CDR2 YYEKEE (reference sequence). The CDR3 has 13 amino acids. V lost 0 bases, J lost 5 bases, and 8 bases lay in between. A sample-barcoded 5' primer and a J-beta primer mix were used in a second PCR of roughly 7 to 12 cycles. Each CDR3 protein gets one entry after TCRdb re-called the 5' RACE reads with MiXCR. The sample contains 1.8 million or so distinct CDR3 sequences, roughly two fifths of which appear only once.

Sequenced material: blood. The chain employs TRBV5-5 and TRBJ1-1; D gene uncertain. The clonotype originates from a human donor in good health. CDR3 region: CASSLDLRTEAFF. The CDR3 DNA reads TGTGCCAGCAGCTTGGACCTAAGGACTGAAGCTTTCTTT.